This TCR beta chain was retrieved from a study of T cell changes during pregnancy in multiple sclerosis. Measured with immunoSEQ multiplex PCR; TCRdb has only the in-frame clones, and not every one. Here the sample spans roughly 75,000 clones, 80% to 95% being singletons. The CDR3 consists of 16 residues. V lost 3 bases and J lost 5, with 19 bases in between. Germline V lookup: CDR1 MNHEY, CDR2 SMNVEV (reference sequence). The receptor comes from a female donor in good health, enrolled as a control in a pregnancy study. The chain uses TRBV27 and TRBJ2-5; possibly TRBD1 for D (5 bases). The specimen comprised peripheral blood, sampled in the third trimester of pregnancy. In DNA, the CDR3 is TGTGCCAGCAGTTTCGGGCGGCAGGGCCTCGGGGAGACCCAGTACTTC. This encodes CASSFGRQGLGETQYF.